This TCR beta chain came from a study of vaccination effects on CD4 cells after COVID-19. Sequencing in the ViraFEST assay came after antigen-specific CD4+ T cells had been expanded with viral peptide pools, which were used to stimulate PBMC. With around ten days of culture completed, CD4+ T cells were isolated. Vaccine recipients had no previous SARS-CoV-2 infection; their nucleocapsid antibodies were negative. Culturing of some 2 million PBMC per well took place with approximately 10 IU/ml IL-2 and approximately 9.1 ug/ml peptides. On both days 3 and 7, half of the culture medium was replaced with IL-2 medium. The table came from immunoSEQ multiplex PCR; TCRdb's copy has only in-frame clones and leaves some out. The sample shows roughly 41,000 clones, roughly two thirds of them seen only once. The study, taken as a whole, reports: Convalescent patients were scarce, and early post-infection timepoints were absent.

As to this clone: The target antigen is unknown.

The receptor comes from a human donor who received a COVID-19 vaccine. The input for sequencing was CD4+ T cells from PBMCs cultured with HCoV-OC43 spike peptides, taken before COVID-19 vaccination. The subset: HCoV-OC43 spike overlapping peptide pool stimulation.

CDR3 amino acids: CASSYRGGAEEKLFF. The CDR3 DNA is TGTGCCAGCAGTTATAGGGGGGGCGCCGAGGAAAAACTGTTTTTT. This sequence joins TRBV27 and TRBJ1-4, with TRBD1 as a possible D gene (6 bases). The V gene lost 4 bases and the J gene lost 8 bases, with 17 bases spanning the gap. The CDR3 is 15 residues long. Per germline, CDR1 MNHEY and CDR2 SMNVEV (reference sequence).